This T cell receptor (beta chain) was captured in a study of cytomegalovirus exposure and HLA in healthy donors. Study information: Previous work identified 100 million or so unique TCR beta sequences from roughly 180 million T cells.

About this clone: Its antigen is unknown.

Primers included in the PCR were 60 Vbeta and 13 Jbeta primers. Assay used: immunoSEQ multiplex PCR; TCRdb lists only in-frame clones, some missing. The sample contains around 62,000 clones, more than 80% of which appear only once. The ends were cut back, 6 bases at V and 0 bases at J, with 9 bases in the middle. Germline assignment: CDR1 SEHNR and CDR2 FQNEAQ (reference sequence). This CDR3 comprises 14 residues. The study's findings and limits: A later analysis reported that several of the most significant clusters appeared to be linked to common viral pathogens, among them Epstein-Barr virus.

The sample taken for sequencing was PBMCs. The TCR sequence derives from a woman aged 25-40 years in good health and CMV-seronegative. V gene TRBV7-9 combines with J gene TRBJ2-1, with D possibly being TRBD1 (5 bases). CDR3 region: CASRGVSSYNEQFF. CDR3 coding DNA: TGTGCCAGCAGAGGGGTTAGCTCCTACAATGAGCAGTTCTTC.